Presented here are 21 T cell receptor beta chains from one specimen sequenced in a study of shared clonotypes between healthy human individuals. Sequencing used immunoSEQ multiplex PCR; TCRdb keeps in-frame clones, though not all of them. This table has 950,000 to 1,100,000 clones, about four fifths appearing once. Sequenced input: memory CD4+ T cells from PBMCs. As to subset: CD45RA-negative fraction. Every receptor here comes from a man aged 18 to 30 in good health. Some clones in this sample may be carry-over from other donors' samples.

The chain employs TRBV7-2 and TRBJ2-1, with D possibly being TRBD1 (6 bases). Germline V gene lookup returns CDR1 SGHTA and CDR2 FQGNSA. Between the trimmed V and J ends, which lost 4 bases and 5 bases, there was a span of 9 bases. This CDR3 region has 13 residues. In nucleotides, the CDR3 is TGTGCCAGCAGCTCGGACAGCCACAATGAGCAGTTCTTC. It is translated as CASSSDSHNEQFF.

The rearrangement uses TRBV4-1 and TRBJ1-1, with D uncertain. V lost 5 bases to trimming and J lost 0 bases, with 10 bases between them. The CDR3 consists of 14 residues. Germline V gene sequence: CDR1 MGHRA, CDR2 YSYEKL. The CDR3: CASSSGLLNTEAFF. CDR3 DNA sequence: TGCGCCAGCAGCTCCGGGTTGCTGAACACTGAAGCTTTCTTT.

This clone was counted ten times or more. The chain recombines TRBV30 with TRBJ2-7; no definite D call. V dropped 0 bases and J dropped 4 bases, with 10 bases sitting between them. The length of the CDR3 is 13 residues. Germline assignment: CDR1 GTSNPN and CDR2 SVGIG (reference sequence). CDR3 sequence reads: CAWSVDWRYEQYF. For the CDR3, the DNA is TGTGCCTGGAGTGTAGACTGGAGATACGAGCAGTACTTC. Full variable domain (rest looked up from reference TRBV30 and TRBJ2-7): SQTIHQWPATLVQPVGSPLSLECTVEGTSNPNLYWYRQAAGRGLQLLFYSVGIGQISSEVPQNLSASRPQDRQFILSSKKLLLSDSGFYLCAWSVDWRYEQYFGPGTRLTVT.

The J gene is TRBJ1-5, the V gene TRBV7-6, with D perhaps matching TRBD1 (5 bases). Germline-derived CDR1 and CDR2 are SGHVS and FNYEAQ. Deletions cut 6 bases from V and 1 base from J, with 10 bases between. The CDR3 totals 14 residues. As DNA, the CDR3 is TGTGCCAGCAGTTCGACAGCGAGCAATCAGCCCCAGCATTTT. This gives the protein CASSSTASNQPQHF.

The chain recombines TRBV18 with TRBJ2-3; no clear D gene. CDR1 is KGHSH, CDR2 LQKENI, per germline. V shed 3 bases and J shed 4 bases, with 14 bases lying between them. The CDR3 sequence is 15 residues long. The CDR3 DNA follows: TGTGCCAGCTCACCGGCAGGAGAGTATCCAGATACGCAGTATTTT. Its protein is CASSPAGEYPDTQYF.

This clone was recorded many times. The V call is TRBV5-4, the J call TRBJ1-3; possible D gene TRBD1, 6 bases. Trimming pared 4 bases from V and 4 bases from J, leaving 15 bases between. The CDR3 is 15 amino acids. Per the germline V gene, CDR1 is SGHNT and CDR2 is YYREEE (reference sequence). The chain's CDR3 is CASSPEPTGGNTIYF. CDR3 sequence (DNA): TGTGCCAGCAGCCCGGAACCTACAGGGGGAAACACCATATATTTT. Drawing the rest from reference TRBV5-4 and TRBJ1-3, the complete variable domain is ETGVTQSPTHLIKTRGQQVTLRCSSQSGHNTVSWYQQALGQGPQFIFQYYREEENGRGNFPPRFSGLQFPNYSSELNVNALELDDSALYLCASSPEPTGGNTIYFGEGSWLTVV.

The CDR3 spells CASSGRTALNTEAFF. DNA of the CDR3: TGTGCCAGCAGTGGCAGGACGGCCCTGAACACTGAAGCTTTCTTT. The V call is TRBV6-1, the J call TRBJ1-1; D remains ambiguous. Germline V gene lookup returns CDR1 MNHNS and CDR2 SASEGT. Trimming took off 4 bases at V and 0 bases at J, with 12 bases between the two ends. The CDR3 is 15 amino acids.

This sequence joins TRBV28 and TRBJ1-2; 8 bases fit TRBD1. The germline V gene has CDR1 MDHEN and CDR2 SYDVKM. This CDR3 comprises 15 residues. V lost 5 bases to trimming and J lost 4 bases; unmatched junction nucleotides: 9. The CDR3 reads CASSPRDRLFYGYTF. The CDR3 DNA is TGTGCCAGCAGTCCCCGGGACAGGCTATTCTATGGCTACACCTTC.

CDR3 sequence: CASSVDRDAYNEQFF. The DNA for the CDR3 is TGTGCCAGCAGCGTCGACAGGGACGCCTACAATGAGCAGTTCTTC. The chain combines TRBV9 with TRBJ2-1; 7 bases match TRBD1. The junction had 4 bases not matched to a gene; V was cut back by 2 bases and J by 2 bases. Germline V CDR1 and CDR2: SGDLS, YYNGEE. This CDR3 has 15 residues.

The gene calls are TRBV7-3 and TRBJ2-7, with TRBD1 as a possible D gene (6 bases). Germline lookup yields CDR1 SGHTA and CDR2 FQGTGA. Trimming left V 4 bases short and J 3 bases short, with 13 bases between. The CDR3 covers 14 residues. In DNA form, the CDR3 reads TGTGCCAGCAGCTACGGGACATTCAACTACGAGCAGTACTTC. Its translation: CASSYGTFNYEQYF.

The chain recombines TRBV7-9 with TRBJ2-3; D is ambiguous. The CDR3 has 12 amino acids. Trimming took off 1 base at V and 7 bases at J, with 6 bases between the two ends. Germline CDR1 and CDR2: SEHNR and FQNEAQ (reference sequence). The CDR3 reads CASSLDGYTQYF. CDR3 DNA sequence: TGTGCCAGCAGCTTAGACGGATATACGCAGTATTTT. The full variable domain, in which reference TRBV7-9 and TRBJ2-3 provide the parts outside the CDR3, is DTGVSQNPRHKITKRGQNVTFRCDPISEHNRLYWYRQTLGQGPEFLTYFQNEAQLEKSRLLSDRFSAERPKGSFSTLEIQRTEQGDSAMYLCASSLDGYTQYFGPGTRLTVL.

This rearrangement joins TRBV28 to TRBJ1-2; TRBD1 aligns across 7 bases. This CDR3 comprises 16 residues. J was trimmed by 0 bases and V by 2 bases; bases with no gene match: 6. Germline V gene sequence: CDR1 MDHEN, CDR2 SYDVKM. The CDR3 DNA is TGTGCCAGCAGTTTAACAGGGGCGGAAGCTAACTATGGCTACACCTTC. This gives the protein CASSLTGAEANYGYTF.

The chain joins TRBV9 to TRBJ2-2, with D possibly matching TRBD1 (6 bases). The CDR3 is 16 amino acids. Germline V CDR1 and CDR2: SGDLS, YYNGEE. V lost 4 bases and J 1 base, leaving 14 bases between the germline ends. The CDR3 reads CASSTNRAENTGELFF. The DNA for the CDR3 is TGTGCCAGCAGCACAAACAGGGCGGAGAACACCGGGGAGCTGTTTTTT. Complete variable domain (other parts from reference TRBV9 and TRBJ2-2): DSGVTQTPKHLITATGQRVTLRCSPRSGDLSVYWYQQSLDQGLQFLIQYYNGEERAKGNILERFSAQQFPDLHSELNLSSLELGDSALYFCASSTNRAENTGELFFGEGSRLTVL.

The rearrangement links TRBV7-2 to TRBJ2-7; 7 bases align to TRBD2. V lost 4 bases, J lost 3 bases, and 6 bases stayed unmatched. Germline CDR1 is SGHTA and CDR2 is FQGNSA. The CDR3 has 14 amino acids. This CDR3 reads CASSSPREGYEQYF. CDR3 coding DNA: TGTGCCAGCAGCTCTCCCAGGGAGGGCTACGAGCAGTACTTC.

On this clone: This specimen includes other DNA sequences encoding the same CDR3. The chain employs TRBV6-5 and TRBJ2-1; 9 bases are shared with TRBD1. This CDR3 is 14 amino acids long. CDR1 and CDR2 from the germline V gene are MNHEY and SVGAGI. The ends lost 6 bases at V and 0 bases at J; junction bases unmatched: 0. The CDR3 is CASRTGGSYNEQFF. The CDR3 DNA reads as TGTGCCAGCAGGACAGGGGGCTCCTACAATGAGCAGTTCTTC.

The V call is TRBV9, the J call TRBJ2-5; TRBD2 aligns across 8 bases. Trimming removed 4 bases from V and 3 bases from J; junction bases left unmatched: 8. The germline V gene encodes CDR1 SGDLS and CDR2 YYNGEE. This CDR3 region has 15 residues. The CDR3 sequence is CASSPRLLAEETQYF. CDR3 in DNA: TGTGCCAGCAGCCCCAGGCTACTAGCGGAAGAGACCCAGTACTTC.

CDR3 amino acids: CASSLVFDEQFF. CDR3 nucleotide sequence: TGTGCCAGCAGCTTAGTATTCGATGAGCAGTTCTTC. The rearrangement joins TRBV11-2 to TRBJ2-1; D call uncertain. CDR3 size: 12 residues. Trimming shortened V by 1 base and J by 8 bases, and 6 bases separated the two germline ends. Germline V gene lookup returns CDR1 SGHAT and CDR2 FQNNGV. The complete variable domain, with remaining parts taken from reference TRBV11-2 and TRBJ2-1, reads EAGVAQSPRYKIIEKRQSVAFWCNPISGHATLYWYQQILGQGPKLLIQFQNNGVVDDSQLPKDRFSAERLKGVDSTLKIQPAKLEDSAVYLCASSLVFDEQFFGPGTRLTVL.

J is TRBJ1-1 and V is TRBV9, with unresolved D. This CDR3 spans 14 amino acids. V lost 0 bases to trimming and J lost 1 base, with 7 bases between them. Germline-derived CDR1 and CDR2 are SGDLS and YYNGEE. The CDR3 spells CASSVAPENTEAFF. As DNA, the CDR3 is TGTGCCAGCAGCGTAGCCCCAGAGAACACTGAAGCTTTCTTT.

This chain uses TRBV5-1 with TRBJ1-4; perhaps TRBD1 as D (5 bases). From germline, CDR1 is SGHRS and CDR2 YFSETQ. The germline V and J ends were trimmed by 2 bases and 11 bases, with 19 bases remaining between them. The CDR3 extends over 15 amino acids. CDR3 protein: CASSFGLGKGMKLFF. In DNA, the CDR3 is TGCGCCAGCAGCTTCGGTTTAGGGAAGGGGATGAAACTGTTTTTT.

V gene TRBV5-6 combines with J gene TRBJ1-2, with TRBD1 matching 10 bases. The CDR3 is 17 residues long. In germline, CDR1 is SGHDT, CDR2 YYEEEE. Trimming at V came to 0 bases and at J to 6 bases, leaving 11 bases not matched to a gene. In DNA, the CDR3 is TGTGCCAGCAGCTTGGGGCCCCCGGGACAGGGGTGGAATGGCTACACCTTC. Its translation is CASSLGPPGQGWNGYTF. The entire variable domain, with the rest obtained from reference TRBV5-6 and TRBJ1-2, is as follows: DAGVTQSPTHLIKTRGQQVTLRCSPKSGHDTVSWYQQALGQGPQFIFQYYEEEERQRGNFPDRFSGHQFPNYSSELNVNALLLGDSALYLCASSLGPPGQGWNGYTFGSGTRLTVV.

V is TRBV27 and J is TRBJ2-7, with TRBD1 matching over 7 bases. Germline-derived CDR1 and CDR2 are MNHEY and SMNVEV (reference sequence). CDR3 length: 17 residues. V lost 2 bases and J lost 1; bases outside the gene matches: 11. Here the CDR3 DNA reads TGTGCCAGCAGTTTACGAAGACTCCGGGACAGTTCCTACGAGCAGTACTTC. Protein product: CASSLRRLRDSSYEQYF.